The 25 T cell receptor beta chains below come from one sample, sequenced in a study of OX40 agonist ivuxolimab in advanced cancers. TCRdb's copy holds only in-frame clones and misses some; the assay was immunoSEQ multiplex PCR. The profile covers approximately 35,000 clones, with roughly four fifths appearing a single time and around 9.9% taken by the ten largest. The specimen was CD4+ or CD8+ T cells sorted from blood, collected in a trial of the OX40 agonist ivuxolimab. These receptors were collected from an adult with an advanced solid tumor such as melanoma, head and neck, liver or kidney cancer.

The genes are TRBV5-1 and TRBJ2-7, with 9 bases aligning to TRBD2. Germline V gene lookup returns CDR1 SGHRS and CDR2 YFSETQ. This CDR3 has 15 amino acids. The V segment lost 3 bases and the J segment 2 bases; nucleotides outside the gene matches: 6. The chain's CDR3 is CASSSGLAITYEQYF. The CDR3, as DNA: TGCGCCAGCAGCTCCGGACTAGCGATCACCTACGAGCAGTACTTC.

The V call is TRBV19, the J call TRBJ2-3, with D possibly matching TRBD2 (5 bases). The CDR3 consists of 15 residues. Germline V gene sequence: CDR1 LNHDA, CDR2 SQIVND (reference sequence). Trimming removed 3 bases from V and 5 bases from J, with 15 bases in between. The CDR3 here is CASSIARWGEDTQYF. For the CDR3, the DNA is TGTGCCAGTAGTATCGCCCGGTGGGGAGAAGATACGCAGTATTTT.

A few counts support this clone. This sequence joins TRBV2 and TRBJ1-5; D gene unclear. The CDR3 spans 15 residues. Trimming removed 3 bases from V and 0 bases from J, with 9 bases in between. Germline V gene sequence: CDR1 SNHLY, CDR2 FYNNEI. The CDR3 region has the DNA TGTGCCAGCAGTGAGGGAATCGATAGCAATCAGCCCCAGCATTTT. Encoded protein: CASSEGIDSNQPQHF.

The V and J genes are TRBV6-1 and TRBJ1-5; no clear D gene. The germline CDR1 and CDR2 sequences are MNHNS and SASEGT. This CDR3 spans 15 amino acids. The V end was cut by 2 bases, the J end by 0 bases, with 8 bases between. CDR3 sequence: CASSEMGFSNQPQHF. CDR3 bases: TGTGCCAGCAGTGAAATGGGATTTAGCAATCAGCCCCAGCATTTT.

The chain links TRBV10-3 to TRBJ1-1; no clear D. Germline V gene sequence: CDR1 ENHRY, CDR2 SYGVKD. The CDR3 covers 13 residues. Trimming removed 2 bases from V and 0 bases from J, with 4 bases in between. CDR3 loop: CAISEGMNTEAFF. The CDR3 bases are TGTGCCATCAGTGAGGGGATGAACACTGAAGCTTTCTTT.

V gene TRBV7-6 combines with J gene TRBJ2-7; TRBD1 matches 9 bases. J lost 6 bases, V lost 5 bases, and 2 bases had no gene match. This CDR3 is built from 12 residues. Germline CDR1 and CDR2: SGHVS and FNYEAQ. CDR3: CASSRDRAEQYF. CDR3 sequence (DNA): TGTGCCAGCAGCCGGGACAGGGCCGAGCAGTACTTC.

V is TRBV19 and J is TRBJ2-3; TRBD2 agrees at 13 bases. The V and J ends lost 3 bases and 5 bases, in that order; junction bases with no gene match: 14. The length of the CDR3 is 19 residues. Per the germline V gene, CDR1 is LNHDA and CDR2 is SQIVND (reference sequence). DNA for the CDR3: TGTGCCAGTAGTATGGACTCGGAGGGGACTAGCGGGGTAGGAGATACGCAGTATTTT. Its translation: CASSMDSEGTSGVGDTQYF.

The chain combines TRBV10-2 with TRBJ1-5; D perhaps matches TRBD1 (6 bases). The length of the CDR3 is 14 residues. Germline V gene data show CDR1 as WSHSY and CDR2 as SAAADI. V gave up 6 bases and J gave up 7 bases, with 16 bases separating them. The CDR3, as DNA: TGCGCCAGCAGACTTACAGGGTACGGCCAGCCCCAGCATTTT. This codes for CASRLTGYGQPQHF.

The chain recombines TRBV6-4 with TRBJ1-2; 9 bases map to TRBD1. The V and J ends lost 6 bases and 6 bases, in that order; junction bases with no gene match: 8. This CDR3 is built from 14 residues. The germline V gene has CDR1 MRHNA and CDR2 SNTAGT. The DNA for the CDR3 is TGTGCCAGCAGCTTACAGGGGGCTAATGATGGCTACACCTTC. It codes for CASSLQGANDGYTF.

The J gene is TRBJ1-2, the V gene TRBV30, with D perhaps TRBD1 (6 bases). Germline V gene data show CDR1 as GTSNPN and CDR2 as SVGIG (reference sequence). The CDR3 spans 15 residues. The germline V and J ends were trimmed by 2 bases and 4 bases, with 17 bases remaining between them. CDR3 sequence: CAWSLFGRGAYGYTF. In nucleotides, the CDR3 is TGTGCCTGGAGTCTCTTTGGCAGGGGTGCCTATGGCTACACCTTC.

The CDR3 coding sequence is TGTGCCAGCAGCGACACGGGCCAAGGGGTCTACTTTATCGAGACCCAGTACTTC. Its protein is CASSDTGQGVYFIETQYF. V is TRBV7-9 and J is TRBJ2-5; possibly TRBD1 for D (5 bases). Deletions cut 5 bases from V and 5 bases from J, with 27 bases between. The CDR3 loop spans 18 amino acids. Germline V gene data show CDR1 as SEHNR and CDR2 as FQNEAQ (reference sequence). The whole variable domain, remainder taken from reference TRBV7-9 and TRBJ2-5, is DTGVSQNPRHKITKRGQNVTFRCDPISEHNRLYWYRQTLGQGPEFLTYFQNEAQLEKSRLLSDRFSAERPKGSFSTLEIQRTEQGDSAMYLCASSDTGQGVYFIETQYFGPGTRLLVL.

This chain uses TRBV6-6 with TRBJ2-5; D call uncertain. Trimming removed 1 base from V and 2 bases from J, with 8 bases in between. CDR1 is MNHNY and CDR2 is SVGAGI in the germline V gene (reference sequence). This CDR3 spans 14 amino acids. The CDR3 nucleotides are TGTGCCAGCAGTTACTTGGGGTCTCAAGAGACCCAGTACTTC. It yields the protein CASSYLGSQETQYF.

This clone appeared once. The chain is built from TRBV9 and TRBJ2-5, with 8 positions matching TRBD2. V lost 4 bases and J lost 2; bases outside the gene matches: 7. Germline values: CDR1 SGDLS, CDR2 YYNGEE. The CDR3 is 15 residues long. The CDR3 reads CASSIGTSLQETQYF. Here the CDR3 DNA reads TGTGCCAGCAGCATTGGGACTAGTCTTCAAGAGACCCAGTACTTC.

The chain carries TRBV7-2 and TRBJ2-5; 9 bases are a match to TRBD2. This CDR3 is built from 13 residues. Germline V gene lookup returns CDR1 SGHTA and CDR2 FQGNSA. Trimming at V came to 3 bases and at J to 5 bases, leaving 1 base not matched to a gene. CDR3 residues: CASSLSGGETQYF. The CDR3 nucleotides read TGTGCCAGCAGCTTGAGCGGGGGGGAGACCCAGTACTTC.

The CDR3 sequence is CASSEKGDSKRPYF. The CDR3 DNA reads TGTGCCAGCAGCGAAAAAGGGGACTCTAAACGCCCGTATTTT. The rearrangement uses TRBV7-8 and TRBJ2-3, with D tentatively TRBD2 (6 bases). V lost 5 bases and J 14 bases, leaving 23 bases between the germline ends. There are 14 residues in the CDR3. Germline values: CDR1 SGHVS, CDR2 FQNEAQ.

This chain uses TRBV10-2 with TRBJ2-7; 11 bases match TRBD2. Unmatched junction bases numbered 4, after V lost 6 bases and J lost 3 bases. Looked up from germline, CDR1 is WSHSY and CDR2 is SAAADI. The CDR3 runs to 14 residues. The CDR3 loop reads CASRVLAGDYEQYF. CDR3 in DNA: TGCGCCAGCAGGGTACTAGCGGGGGACTACGAGCAGTACTTC.

This sequence joins TRBV29-1 and TRBJ2-5; D is uncertain. V lost 2 bases to trimming and J lost 1 base, with 14 bases between them. Germline CDR1 reads SQVTM; CDR2 reads ANQGSEA. The CDR3 totals 15 residues. CDR3 sequence: CSVETGAGAQETQYF. CDR3 DNA: TGCAGCGTTGAAACCGGTGCTGGAGCCCAAGAGACCCAGTACTTC.

The chain is built from TRBV19 and TRBJ1-1, with 7 bases matching TRBD1. There are 14 residues in the CDR3. Germline CDR1 is LNHDA and CDR2 is SQIVND (reference sequence). V was pared by 6 bases and J by 2 bases, with 6 bases of the junction left unmatched. The CDR3 DNA reads TGTGCCAGTAGCCCGACAGGGACTAACACTGAAGCTTTCTTT. It translates to CASSPTGTNTEAFF.

The rearrangement links TRBV5-1 to TRBJ1-5; no definite D call. The CDR3 totals 13 residues. The germline V and J ends were trimmed by 3 bases and 2 bases, with 6 bases remaining between them. From germline, CDR1 is SGHRS and CDR2 YFSETQ. The CDR3 spells CASSWAGNQPQHF. The CDR3 nucleotides read TGCGCCAGCAGCTGGGCCGGCAATCAGCCCCAGCATTTT.

The V call is TRBV27, the J call TRBJ1-1, with TRBD1 as a possible D gene (6 bases). CDR3 length: 14 residues. V gave up 8 bases and J gave up 4 bases, with 17 bases separating them. Per the germline V gene, CDR1 is MNHEY and CDR2 is SMNVEV (reference sequence). DNA of the CDR3: TGTGCCAGCTCCCTTAGGGGGGGCTCCACTGAAGCTTTCTTT. It encodes CASSLRGGSTEAFF.

The CDR3 sequence is CASRSSGGLTGELFF. CDR3 DNA: TGTGCCAGCAGATCTTCGGGGGGACTAACCGGGGAGCTGTTTTTT. The V and J genes are TRBV6-5 and TRBJ2-2; 7 bases are shared with TRBD2. The J segment lost 5 bases and the V segment lost 6 bases, leaving 9 bases of the junction unmatched. The CDR3 loop spans 15 amino acids. CDR1 is MNHEY and CDR2 is SVGAGI in the germline V gene.

The rearrangement joins TRBV7-8 to TRBJ1-5, with TRBD1 matching over 10 bases. The CDR3 loop spans 16 amino acids. Germline V gene data show CDR1 as SGHVS and CDR2 as FQNEAQ. The trim removed 5 bases at V and 5 bases at J, leaving 9 bases unmatched. CDR3 protein: CASSALTGTGDQPQHF. DNA of the CDR3: TGTGCCAGCAGCGCACTCACCGGGACAGGGGATCAGCCCCAGCATTTT. Drawing the rest from reference TRBV7-8 and TRBJ1-5, the complete variable domain is GAGVSQSPRYKVAKRGQDVALRCDPISGHVSLFWYQQALGQGPEFLTYFQNEAQLDKSGLPSDRFFAERPEGSVSTLKIQRTQQEDSAVYLCASSALTGTGDQPQHFGDGTRLSIL.

The chain joins TRBV30 to TRBJ2-1; D gene ambiguous. Germline CDR1 GTSNPN, CDR2 SVGIG (reference sequence). The CDR3 loop spans 14 amino acids. V was cut by 4 bases and J by 0 bases, with 10 bases left in between. CDR3 in amino acids: CAWNRAFSYNEQFF. In nucleotides, the CDR3 is TGTGCCTGGAACCGGGCCTTCTCCTACAATGAGCAGTTCTTC.

CDR3 bases: TGTGCCAGCAGCTTCTCTTGGAGTAACCTCAATGAGCAGTTCTTC. The encoded protein is CASSFSWSNLNEQFF. The rearrangement links TRBV7-9 to TRBJ2-1; D not certain. This CDR3 is built from 15 residues. Deletions cut 3 bases from V and 6 bases from J, with 15 bases between. The germline gives CDR1 SEHNR, CDR2 FQNEAQ (reference sequence).

J is TRBJ2-1 and V is TRBV30, with a possible D match to TRBD2 (5 bases). CDR1 is GTSNPN and CDR2 is SVGIG in the germline V gene (reference sequence). Between the trimmed V and J ends, which lost 4 bases and 4 bases, there was a span of 8 bases. The CDR3 is 12 residues long. The CDR3 DNA is TGTGCCTGGACAACGGGATACAATGAGCAGTTCTTC. It translates to CAWTTGYNEQFF.